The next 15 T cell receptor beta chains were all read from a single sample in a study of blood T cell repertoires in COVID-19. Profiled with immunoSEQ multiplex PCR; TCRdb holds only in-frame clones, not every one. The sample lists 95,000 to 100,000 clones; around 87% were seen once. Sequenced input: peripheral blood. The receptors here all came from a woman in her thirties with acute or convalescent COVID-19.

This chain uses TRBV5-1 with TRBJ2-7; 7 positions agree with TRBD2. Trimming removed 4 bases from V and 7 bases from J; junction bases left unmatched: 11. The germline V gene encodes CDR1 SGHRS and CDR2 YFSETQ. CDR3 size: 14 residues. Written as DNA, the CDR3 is TGCGCCAGCAGCGATGTGGTGACCGGGGGGGAGCAGTACTTC. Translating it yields CASSDVVTGGEQYF.

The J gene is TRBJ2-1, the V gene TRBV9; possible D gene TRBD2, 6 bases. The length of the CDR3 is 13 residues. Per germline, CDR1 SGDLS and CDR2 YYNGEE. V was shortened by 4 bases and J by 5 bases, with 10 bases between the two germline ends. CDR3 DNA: TGTGCCAGCAGCCCGCGCGGGAACAATGAGCAGTTCTTC. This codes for CASSPRGNNEQFF.

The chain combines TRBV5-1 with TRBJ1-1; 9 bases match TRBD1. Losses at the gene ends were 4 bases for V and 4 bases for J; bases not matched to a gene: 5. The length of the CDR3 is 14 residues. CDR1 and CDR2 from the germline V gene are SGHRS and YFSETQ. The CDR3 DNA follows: TGCGCCAGCAGCAAACGACAGGGGGGCACTGAAGCTTTCTTT. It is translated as CASSKRQGGTEAFF.

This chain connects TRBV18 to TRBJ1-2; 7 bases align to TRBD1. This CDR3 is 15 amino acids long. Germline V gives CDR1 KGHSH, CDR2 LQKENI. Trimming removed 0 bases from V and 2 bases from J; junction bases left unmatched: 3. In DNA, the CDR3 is TGTGCCAGCTCACCACCTACGACAGGGAACTATGGCTACACCTTC. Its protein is CASSPPTTGNYGYTF.

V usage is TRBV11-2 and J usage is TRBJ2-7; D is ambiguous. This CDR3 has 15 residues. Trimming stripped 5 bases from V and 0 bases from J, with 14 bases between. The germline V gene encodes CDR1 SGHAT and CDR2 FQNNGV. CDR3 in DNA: TGTGCCAGCAGCCCCCAGCTTACAGCCTCCTACGAGCAGTACTTC. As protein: CASSPQLTASYEQYF.

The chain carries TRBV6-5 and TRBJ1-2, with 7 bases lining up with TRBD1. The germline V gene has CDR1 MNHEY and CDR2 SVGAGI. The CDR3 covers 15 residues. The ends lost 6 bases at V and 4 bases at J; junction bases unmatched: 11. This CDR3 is CASRTASGQTYGYTF. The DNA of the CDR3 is TGTGCCAGCAGAACCGCCTCGGGACAGACCTATGGCTACACCTTC.

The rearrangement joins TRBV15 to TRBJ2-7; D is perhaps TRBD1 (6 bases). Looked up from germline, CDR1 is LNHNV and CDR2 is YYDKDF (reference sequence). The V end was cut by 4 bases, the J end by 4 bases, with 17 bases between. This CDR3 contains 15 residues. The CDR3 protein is CATSTGSGTLYEQYF. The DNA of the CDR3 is TGTGCCACCAGCACGGGGTCCGGGACACTATACGAGCAGTACTTC.

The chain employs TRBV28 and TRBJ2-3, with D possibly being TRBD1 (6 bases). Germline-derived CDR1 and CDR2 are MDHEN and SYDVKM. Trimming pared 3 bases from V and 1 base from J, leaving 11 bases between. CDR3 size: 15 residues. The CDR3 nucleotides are TGTGCCAGCAGTTTGAGGGGGTTGGGCACAGATACGCAGTATTTT. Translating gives CASSLRGLGTDTQYF.

CDR3 nucleotide sequence: TGTGCCAGCAGTTACCTACAGGGGGCTAATTCACCCCTCCACTTT. It encodes CASSYLQGANSPLHF. The chain recombines TRBV6-5 with TRBJ1-6; 9 bases map to TRBD1. Unmatched junction bases numbered 2, after V lost 2 bases and J lost 6 bases. The germline gives CDR1 MNHEY, CDR2 SVGAGI. The CDR3 consists of 15 residues.

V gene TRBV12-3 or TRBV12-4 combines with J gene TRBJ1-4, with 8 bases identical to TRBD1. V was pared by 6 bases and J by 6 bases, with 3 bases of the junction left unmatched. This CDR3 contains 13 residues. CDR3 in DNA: TGTGCCAGCAGACCGACAGGGGATGAAAAACTGTTTTTT. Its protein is CASRPTGDEKLFF.

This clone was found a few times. The CDR3 DNA reads TGCGCCAGCAGCCAAGCCTCCTGGTTAGAGCCCCAGCATTTT. Protein: CASSQASWLEPQHF. This sequence joins TRBV4-1 and TRBJ1-5, with D unresolved. From germline, CDR1 is MGHRA and CDR2 YSYEKL. The CDR3 extends over 14 amino acids. The ends were cut back, 1 base at V and 8 bases at J, with 12 bases in the middle.

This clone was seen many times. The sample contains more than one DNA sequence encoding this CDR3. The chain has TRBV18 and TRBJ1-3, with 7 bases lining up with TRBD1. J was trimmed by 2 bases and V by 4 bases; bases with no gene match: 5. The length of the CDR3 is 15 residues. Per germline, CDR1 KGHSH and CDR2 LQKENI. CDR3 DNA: TGTGCCAGCTCACTGACAGGGACCACTGGAAACACCATATATTTT. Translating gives CASSLTGTTGNTIYF.

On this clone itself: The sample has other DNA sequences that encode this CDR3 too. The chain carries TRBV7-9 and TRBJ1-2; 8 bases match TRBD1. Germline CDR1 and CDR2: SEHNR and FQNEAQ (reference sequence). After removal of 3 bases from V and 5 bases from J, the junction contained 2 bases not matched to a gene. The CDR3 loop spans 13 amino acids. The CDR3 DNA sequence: TGTGCCAGCAGCTTGGGACAGGTTTATGGCTACACCTTC. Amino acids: CASSLGQVYGYTF. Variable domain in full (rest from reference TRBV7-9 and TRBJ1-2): DTGVSQNPRHKITKRGQNVTFRCDPISEHNRLYWYRQTLGQGPEFLTYFQNEAQLEKSRLLSDRFSAERPKGSFSTLEIQRTEQGDSAMYLCASSLGQVYGYTFGSGTRLTVV.

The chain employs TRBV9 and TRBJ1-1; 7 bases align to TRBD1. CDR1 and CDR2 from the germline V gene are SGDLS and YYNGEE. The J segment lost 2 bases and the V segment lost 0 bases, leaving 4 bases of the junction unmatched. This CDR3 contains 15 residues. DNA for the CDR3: TGTGCCAGCAGCGTAGCAGGAGGGGGCAACACTGAAGCTTTCTTT. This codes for CASSVAGGGNTEAFF.

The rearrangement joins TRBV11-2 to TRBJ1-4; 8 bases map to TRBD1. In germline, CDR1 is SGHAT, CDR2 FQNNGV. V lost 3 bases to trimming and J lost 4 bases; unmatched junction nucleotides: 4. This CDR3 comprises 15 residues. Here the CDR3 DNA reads TGTGCCAGCAGCTTTGACAGGGGAATTAATGAAAAACTGTTTTTT. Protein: CASSFDRGINEKLFF.